This note documents a single T cell receptor (beta chain) sequence. The CDR3 extends over 13 amino acids. Germline V lookup: CDR1 MNHEY, CDR2 SMNVEV (reference sequence). The V gene lost 6 bases and the J gene lost 0 bases, with 6 bases spanning the gap. These data originate in a study of blood T cell repertoires in COVID-19. Some clones are missing from TCRdb's copy, which holds only in-frame ones; the method was immunoSEQ multiplex PCR. This repertoire shows some 290,000 clones, approximately 91% found once; its top ten account for about 2.3%. Cohort allocation depended upon clinical history that participants reported.

J is TRBJ2-1 and V is TRBV27, with unresolved D. The clonotype originates from a woman aged 35 to 49 with acute COVID-19. Material for sequencing was PBMCs or T cells enriched from blood (not recorded which). Here the CDR3 reads CASRGLSYNEQFF. CDR3 nucleotide sequence: TGTGCCAGCAGGGGCCTCTCCTACAATGAGCAGTTCTTC.